This TCR beta chain came from a study of shared clonotypes between healthy human individuals. The repertoire was sequenced with immunoSEQ multiplex PCR; TCRdb's copy has only in-frame clones and lacks some. Of about 2.3 million clones detected, approximately 90% appear once; the ten largest clones hold 0.37%. This clonotype was sampled from a man younger than 30 in good health. Some clones in this sample may be carry-over from other donors' samples. The sequenced sample was naive CD4+ T cells from PBMCs. Subset denoted: CD45RA+ positively selected.

Written as DNA, the CDR3 is TGTGCCTGGAACTTGGGACAGGGGGGCCAAGAGACCCAGTACTTC. Its translation: CAWNLGQGGQETQYF. The chain carries TRBV30 and TRBJ2-5, with 11 bases fitting TRBD1. Germline lookup yields CDR1 GTSNPN and CDR2 SVGIG (reference sequence). The CDR3 is 15 residues long. J gave up 1 base and V 4 bases, and 5 bases lay outside the gene matches.